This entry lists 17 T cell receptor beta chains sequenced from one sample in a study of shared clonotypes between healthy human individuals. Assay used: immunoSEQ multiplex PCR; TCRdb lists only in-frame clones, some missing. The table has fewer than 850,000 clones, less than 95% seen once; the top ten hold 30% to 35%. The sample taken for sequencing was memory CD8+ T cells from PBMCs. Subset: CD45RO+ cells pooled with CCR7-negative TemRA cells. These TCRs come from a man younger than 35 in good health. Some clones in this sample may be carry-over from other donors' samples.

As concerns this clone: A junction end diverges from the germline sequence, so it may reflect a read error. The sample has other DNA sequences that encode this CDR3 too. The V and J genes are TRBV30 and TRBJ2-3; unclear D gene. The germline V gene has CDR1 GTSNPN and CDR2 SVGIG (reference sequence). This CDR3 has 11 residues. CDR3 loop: CAWNAQIAQYF. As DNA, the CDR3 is TGCGCCTGGAACGCTCAAATAGCGCAGTATTTT.

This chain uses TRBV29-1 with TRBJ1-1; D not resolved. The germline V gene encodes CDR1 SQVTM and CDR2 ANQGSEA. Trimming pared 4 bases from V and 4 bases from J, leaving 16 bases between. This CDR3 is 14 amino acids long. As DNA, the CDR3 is TGCAGCGTTGCTTCCTTGAGGGAACTCACTGAAGCTTTCTTT. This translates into CSVASLRELTEAFF.

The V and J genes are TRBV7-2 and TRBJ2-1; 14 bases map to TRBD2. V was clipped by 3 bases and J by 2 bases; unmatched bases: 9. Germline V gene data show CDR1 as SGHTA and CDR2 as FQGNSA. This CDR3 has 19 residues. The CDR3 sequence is CASSLTSGGEVPTYNEQFF. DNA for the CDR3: TGTGCCAGCAGCTTGACTAGCGGGGGGGAGGTGCCTACCTACAATGAGCAGTTCTTC.

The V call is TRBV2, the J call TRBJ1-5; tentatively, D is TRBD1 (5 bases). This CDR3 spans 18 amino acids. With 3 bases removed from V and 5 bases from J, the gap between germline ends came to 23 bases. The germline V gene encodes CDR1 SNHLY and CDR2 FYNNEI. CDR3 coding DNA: TGTGCCAGCAGTGATGGTTTCGGAGGGGTAGGGTCTTATCAGCCCCAGCATTTT. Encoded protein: CASSDGFGGVGSYQPQHF.

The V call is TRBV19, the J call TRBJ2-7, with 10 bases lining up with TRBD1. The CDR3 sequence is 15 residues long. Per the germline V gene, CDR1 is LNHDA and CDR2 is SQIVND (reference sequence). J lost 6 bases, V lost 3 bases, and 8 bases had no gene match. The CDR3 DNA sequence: TGTGCCAGTAGTATTTCGGGACAGGGGATCTTCGAGCAGTACTTC. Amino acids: CASSISGQGIFEQYF. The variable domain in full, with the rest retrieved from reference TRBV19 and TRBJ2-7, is DGGITQSPKYLFRKEGQNVTLSCEQNLNHDAMYWYRQDPGQGLRLIYYSQIVNDFQKGDIAEGYSVSREKKESFPLTVTSAQKNPTAFYLCASSISGQGIFEQYFGPGTRLTVT.

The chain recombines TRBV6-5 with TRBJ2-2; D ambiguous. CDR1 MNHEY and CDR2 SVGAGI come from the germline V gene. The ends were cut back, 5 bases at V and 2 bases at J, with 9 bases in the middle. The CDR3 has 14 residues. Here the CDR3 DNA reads TGTGCCAGCAGTGAAGACGGTAACACCGGGGAGCTGTTTTTT. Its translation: CASSEDGNTGELFF.

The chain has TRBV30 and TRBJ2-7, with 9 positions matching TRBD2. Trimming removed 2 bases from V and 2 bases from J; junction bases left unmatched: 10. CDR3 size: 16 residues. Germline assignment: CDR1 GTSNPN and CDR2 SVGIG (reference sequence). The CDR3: CAWSSLPSGVTYEQYF. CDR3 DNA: TGTGCCTGGAGTTCCCTCCCTAGCGGGGTAACCTACGAGCAGTACTTC.

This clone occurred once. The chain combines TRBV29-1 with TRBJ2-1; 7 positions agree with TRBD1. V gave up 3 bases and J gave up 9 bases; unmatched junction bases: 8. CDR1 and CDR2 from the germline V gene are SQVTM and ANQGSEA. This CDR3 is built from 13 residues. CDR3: CSVDGTVLSEQFF. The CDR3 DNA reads TGCAGCGTTGACGGGACAGTCCTGAGTGAGCAGTTCTTC.

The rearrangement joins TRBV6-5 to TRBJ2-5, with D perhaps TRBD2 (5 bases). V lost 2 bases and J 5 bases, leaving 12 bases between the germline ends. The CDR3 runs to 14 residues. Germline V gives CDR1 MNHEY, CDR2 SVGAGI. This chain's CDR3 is CASSYSQEVETQYF. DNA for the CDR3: TGTGCCAGCAGTTACAGTCAGGAGGTCGAGACCCAGTACTTC.

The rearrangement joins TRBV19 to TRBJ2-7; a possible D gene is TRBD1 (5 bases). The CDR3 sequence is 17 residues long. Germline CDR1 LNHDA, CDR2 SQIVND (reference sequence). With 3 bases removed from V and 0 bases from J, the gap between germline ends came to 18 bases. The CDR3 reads CASSIRVRRTRSYEQYF. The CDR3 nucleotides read TGTGCCAGTAGTATCCGGGTGCGAAGGACACGCTCCTACGAGCAGTACTTC.

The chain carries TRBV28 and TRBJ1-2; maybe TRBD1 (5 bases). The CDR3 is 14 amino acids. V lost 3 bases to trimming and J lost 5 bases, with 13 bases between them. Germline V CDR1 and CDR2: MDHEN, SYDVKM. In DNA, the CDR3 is TGTGCCAGCAGTTTCTCGAACAGGCGATATGGCTACACCTTC. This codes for CASSFSNRRYGYTF.

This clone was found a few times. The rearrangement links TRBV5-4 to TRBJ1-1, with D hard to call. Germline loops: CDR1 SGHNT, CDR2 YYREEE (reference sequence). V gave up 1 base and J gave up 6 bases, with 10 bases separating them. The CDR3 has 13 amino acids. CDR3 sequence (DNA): TGTGCCAGCAGCTTGAAGGGTTTCTCTGAAGCTTTCTTT. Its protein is CASSLKGFSEAFF.

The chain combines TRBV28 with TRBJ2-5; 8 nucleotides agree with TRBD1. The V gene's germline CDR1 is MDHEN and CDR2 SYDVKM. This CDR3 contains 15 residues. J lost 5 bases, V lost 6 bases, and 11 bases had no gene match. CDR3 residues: CASRLDGDRGETQYF. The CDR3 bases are TGTGCCAGCAGACTTGACGGCGACAGGGGTGAGACCCAGTACTTC. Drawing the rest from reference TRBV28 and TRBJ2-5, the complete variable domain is DVKVTQSSRYLVKRTGEKVFLECVQDMDHENMFWYRQDPGLGLRLIYFSYDVKMKEKGDIPEGYSVSREKKERFSLILESASTNQTSMYLCASRLDGDRGETQYFGPGTRLLVL.

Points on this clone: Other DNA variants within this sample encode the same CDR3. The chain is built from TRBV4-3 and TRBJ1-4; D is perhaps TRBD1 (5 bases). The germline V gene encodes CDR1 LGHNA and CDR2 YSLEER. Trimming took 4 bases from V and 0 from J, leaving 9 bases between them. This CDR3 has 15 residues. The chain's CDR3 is CASSPTGATNEKLFF. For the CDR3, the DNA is TGCGCCAGCAGCCCCACGGGGGCAACTAATGAAAAACTGTTTTTT.

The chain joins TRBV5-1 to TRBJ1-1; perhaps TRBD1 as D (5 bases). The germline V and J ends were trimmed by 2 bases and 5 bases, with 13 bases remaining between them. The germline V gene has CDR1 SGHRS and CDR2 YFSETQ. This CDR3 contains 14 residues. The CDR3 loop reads CASSFGQRGTEAFF. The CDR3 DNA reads TGCGCCAGCAGCTTCGGGCAAAGGGGAACTGAAGCTTTCTTT.

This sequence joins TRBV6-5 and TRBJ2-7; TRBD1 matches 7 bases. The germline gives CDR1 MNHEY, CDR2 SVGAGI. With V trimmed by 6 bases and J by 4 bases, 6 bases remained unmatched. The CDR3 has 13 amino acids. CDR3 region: CASRGGTGYEQYF. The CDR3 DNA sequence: TGTGCCAGCAGAGGGGGCACTGGGTACGAGCAGTACTTC.

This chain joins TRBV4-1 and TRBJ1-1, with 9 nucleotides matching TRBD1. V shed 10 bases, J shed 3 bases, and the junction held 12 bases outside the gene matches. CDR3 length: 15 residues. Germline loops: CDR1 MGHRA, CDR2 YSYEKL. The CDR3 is CATAGQGRGDTEAFF. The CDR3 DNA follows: TGCGCCACCGCTGGACAGGGGCGTGGTGACACTGAAGCTTTCTTT.